This T cell receptor beta chain appears in the sequencing data of a study of blood T cell repertoires in COVID-19. Study-level information: PBMCs, B-cell-depleted T cells, or T cells were the source of the cDNA or gDNA that made up the material.

Per the original methods: For nucleated cells, counts were estimated from reference gene primer amplification. Sequencing used immunoSEQ multiplex PCR; TCRdb keeps in-frame clones, though not all of them. For V, J and clone size, that table is used; D and trimming come from the DNA. The repertoire holds about 370,000 clones, around 89% seen once, with 0.9% to 1.1% in the top ten. Participants had their cohort set by participant-reported clinical history. Two consecutive negative NP/OP PCR tests, clearance, or resolved symptoms defined Cohort 3 recovery. The CDR3 loop spans 17 amino acids. The V gene's germline CDR1 is MDHEN and CDR2 SYDVKM. The ends lost 7 bases at V and 5 bases at J; junction bases unmatched: 15.

The receptor's source is a man younger than 30 who had recovered from COVID-19. The rearrangement links TRBV28 to TRBJ2-5; 11 nucleotides match TRBD1. The sequenced sample was PBMCs or T cells enriched from blood (not recorded which). The DNA for the CDR3 is TGTGCCAGCAAGCTGAGGACAGGGGGCCTTAGGTGGGAGACCCAGTACTTC. Its protein is CASKLRTGGLRWETQYF.